Below, one TCR beta chain is given with its context. Antigen: not known. These donors counted as nominally healthy when sampled, but unrecorded immune exposures were likely. The primer mix had 60 Vbeta and 13 Jbeta primers. Assay: immunoSEQ multiplex PCR; the TCRdb copy retains only in-frame clones and omits some. This table holds roughly 140,000 clones, approximately 80% found once. CDR3 length: 19 amino acids. Per the germline V gene, CDR1 is MNHEY and CDR2 is SMNVEV (reference sequence). V lost 6 bases and J lost 0; bases outside the gene matches: 16. This sample was taken from a study of cytomegalovirus exposure and HLA in healthy donors. The study's findings and limits: Donors belonging to an Asian-associated ancestry cluster reportedly showed fewer N-insertions in productive TCRs than the approximately 640-donor mean, according to what a later analysis found. From TCR beta sequences, most subjects' HLA-A and HLA-B alleles were reportedly predicted accurately.

The rearrangement joins TRBV27 to TRBJ2-1; TRBD2 matches at 8 bases. The sequence was collected from a man between 18 and 29 years old in good health and CMV-seronegative. What was sequenced was PBMCs. The CDR3 DNA reads TGTGCCAGCAGACCACAGAGCGGGAGTCTCCCATACTCCTACAATGAGCAGTTCTTC. Translated: CASRPQSGSLPYSYNEQFF.